The 29 T cell receptor beta chains given below trace back to one sample, sequenced in a study of regulatory T cells in long-lasting Graves disease. iRepertoire HTBI primers and Arm-PCR of CDR3 regions built TCR beta libraries. TCRdb re-called the multiplex PCR reads with MiXCR, one entry per CDR3 protein. The data contain 400,000 to 500,000 distinct CDR3 sequences, about 14% of them seen just once; the ten biggest clones take up approximately 17%. Described time point: newly diagnosed GD, antithyroid drugs for less than 3 months. Following extraction of RNA from PBMCs, that RNA was used to make the TCR library. This sample also belongs to another study, concerning T cells in Graves' hyperthyroidism and ophthalmopathy.

The sample was peripheral blood mononuclear cells (PBMCs), taken at new diagnosis, from a patient treated with antithyroid drugs. These receptors originate from a woman aged 45-60 years with Graves disease.

This clonotype was observed a few times. The chain is built from TRBV5-1 and TRBJ2-3; D is possibly TRBD2 (6 bases). Trimming removed 5 bases from V and 4 bases from J, with 17 bases in between. The CDR3 runs to 15 residues. The germline V gene has CDR1 SGHRS and CDR2 YFSETQ. The chain's CDR3 is CASRTLGSVSDTQYF. The CDR3 DNA sequence: TGCGCCAGCAGGACCCTCGGGAGTGTGTCAGATACGCAGTATTTT.

This clonotype was observed a handful of times. The rearrangement uses TRBV10-1 and TRBJ2-3; possible D gene TRBD2, 6 bases. CDR3 length equals 16 residues. Germline CDR1 reads WNHNN; CDR2 reads SYGVQD (reference sequence). V was pared by 1 base and J by 1 base, with 12 bases between. CDR3 DNA: TGCGCCAGCAGTGAGTTCCGAGCGGGCGGCACAGATACGCAGTATTTT. It specifies CASSEFRAGGTDTQYF.

This clonotype was observed many times. V and J are TRBV12-5 and TRBJ2-3; TRBD1 matches 8 bases. The CDR3 loop spans 15 amino acids. V dropped 2 bases and J dropped 4; count of bases not matched to a gene: 5. The germline V gene encodes CDR1 LGHNT and CDR2 FRNRAP. This CDR3 reads CASGLMSGGSDTQYF. The CDR3 nucleotides read TGTGCTAGTGGTTTGATGTCAGGGGGCTCAGATACGCAGTATTTT.

This clonotype has a count of ten or more. This sequence joins TRBV5-1 and TRBJ2-1, with D hard to call. From germline, CDR1 is SGHRS and CDR2 YFSETQ. This CDR3 is built from 15 residues. Deletions cut 0 bases from V and 4 bases from J, with 11 bases between. CDR3 sequence: CASSLAATYYNEQFF. Here the CDR3 DNA reads TGCGCCAGCAGCTTGGCCGCAACCTATTACAATGAGCAGTTCTTC.

The rearrangement joins TRBV29-1 to TRBJ2-1; 9 nucleotides line up with TRBD2. Germline V gene lookup returns CDR1 SQVTM and CDR2 ANQGSEA. The CDR3 loop spans 14 amino acids. The CDR3 nucleotides read TGCAACGTCGAGATAGCGGGAGTAGGTAATGAGCAGTTCTTC. It encodes CNVEIAGVGNEQFF.

In its sample, this clonotype was seen many times. The V call is TRBV28, the J call TRBJ2-7; possibly TRBD1 for D (6 bases). The CDR3 is 13 amino acids. Germline V gene lookup returns CDR1 MDHEN and CDR2 SYDVKM. Trimming removed 5 bases at V and 5 bases at J, with 13 bases between. CDR3 sequence reads: CASSTTGLNEQYF. The CDR3 DNA sequence: TGTGCCAGCAGTACGACAGGTCTCAACGAGCAGTACTTC.

This clonotype was observed a handful of times. This sequence joins TRBV6-5 and TRBJ1-2, with 7 bases lining up with TRBD1. Germline CDR1 MNHEY, CDR2 SVGAGI. The junction had 3 bases not matched to a gene; V was cut back by 0 bases and J by 8 bases. The CDR3 sequence is 13 residues long. The CDR3 region is CASSYSRDRGYTF. The CDR3 bases are TGTGCCAGCAGTTACTCCCGGGACAGAGGCTACACCTTC.

This clonotype was observed many times. This sequence joins TRBV6-5 and TRBJ2-2; 8 bases agree with TRBD1. Germline lookup yields CDR1 MNHEY and CDR2 SVGAGI. With V trimmed by 4 bases and J by 3 bases, 10 bases remained unmatched. CDR3 length: 17 residues. CDR3 nucleotide sequence: TGTGCCAGCAGTTTTCCTCAGGGGGCGCGGTACACCGGGGAGCTGTTTTTT. It codes for CASSFPQGARYTGELFF.

This clonotype occurred a few times. The chain combines TRBV6-2 or TRBV6-3 with TRBJ2-1; TRBD2 agrees at 15 bases. The germline V gene encodes CDR1 MNHEY and CDR2 SVGEGT. V lost 0 bases and J lost 9; bases outside the gene matches: 15. The CDR3 is 20 residues long. The CDR3 bases are TGTGCCAGCAGTTACTCGAGTGCAGGACTAGCGGGAGGGCCGATCGTTGAGCAGTTCTTC. Encoded protein: CASSYSSAGLAGGPIVEQFF.

The table lists this clonotype with many counts. The genes are TRBV20-1 and TRBJ2-3, with 12 bases lining up with TRBD2. The V and J ends lost 6 bases and 4 bases, in that order; junction bases with no gene match: 20. The CDR3 has 19 amino acids. The germline V gene encodes CDR1 DFQATT and CDR2 SNEGSKA (reference sequence). In DNA form, the CDR3 reads TGCAGTGCACCCTGGACTAGCGGGACCACCTACTCCCGGGCAGATACGCAGTATTTT. Protein sequence: CSAPWTSGTTYSRADTQYF.

The V call is TRBV12-3 or TRBV12-4, the J call TRBJ2-6, with D possibly matching TRBD1 (6 bases). CDR3 size: 13 residues. Deletions cut 6 bases from V and 8 bases from J, with 11 bases between. The CDR3: CASSLGGTNVLTF. DNA of the CDR3: TGTGCCAGCAGCCTAGGGGGAACCAACGTCCTGACTTTC.

At least ten counts were recorded for this clonotype. The chain links TRBV10-1 to TRBJ2-7; TRBD1 is a possible D gene (6 bases). V dropped 0 bases and J dropped 2 bases, with 8 bases sitting between them. Germline-derived CDR1 and CDR2 are WNHNN and SYGVQD (reference sequence). This CDR3 has 14 residues. The CDR3: CASSESTGTYEQYF. The DNA for the CDR3 is TGCGCCAGCAGTGAGTCGACAGGTACCTACGAGCAGTACTTC.

This clonotype was recorded a few times. This sequence joins TRBV6-1 and TRBJ1-6; 7 bases fit TRBD1. Germline loops: CDR1 MNHNS, CDR2 SASEGT. The CDR3 covers 16 residues. V was clipped by 5 bases and J by 5 bases; unmatched bases: 9. CDR3 residues: CASSPQGQLNNSPLHF. The CDR3 nucleotides read TGTGCCAGCAGTCCTCAGGGACAGCTAAATAATTCACCCCTCCACTTT.

The table lists this clonotype with a few counts. This chain joins TRBV5-1 and TRBJ2-5, with 8 bases identical to TRBD1. V was clipped by 0 bases and J by 2 bases; unmatched bases: 12. This CDR3 comprises 18 residues. The germline gives CDR1 SGHRS, CDR2 YFSETQ. This CDR3 reads CASSLAIQTGGRQETQYF. For the CDR3, the DNA is TGCGCCAGCAGCTTGGCGATCCAAACAGGGGGTCGGCAAGAGACCCAGTACTTC.

In its sample, this clonotype was seen many times. This chain uses TRBV2 with TRBJ2-2; tentatively, D is TRBD2 (6 bases). V was shortened by 0 bases and J by 0 bases, with 11 bases between the two germline ends. CDR1 is SNHLY, CDR2 FYNNEI, per germline. CDR3 length equals 17 residues. The CDR3 loop reads CASSEARGEPNTGELFF. The CDR3 DNA reads TGTGCCAGCAGTGAAGCGCGCGGGGAACCGAACACCGGGGAGCTGTTTTTT.

The chain recombines TRBV9 with TRBJ2-1; D gene unclear. Germline values: CDR1 SGDLS, CDR2 YYNGEE. Deletions cut 3 bases from V and 2 bases from J, with 9 bases between. The CDR3 covers 14 residues. The CDR3 nucleotides are TGTGCCAGCAGCGGATATGGAGCCTACAATGAGCAGTTCTTC. As protein: CASSGYGAYNEQFF.

The table lists this clonotype with many counts. This chain joins TRBV5-1 and TRBJ2-2; D call uncertain. The CDR3 has 15 residues. The V gene's germline CDR1 is SGHRS and CDR2 YFSETQ. Trimming pared 0 bases from V and 0 bases from J, leaving 6 bases between. The CDR3 spells CASSLDGPNTGELFF. The CDR3 DNA sequence: TGCGCCAGCAGCTTGGATGGTCCGAACACCGGGGAGCTGTTTTTT.

This clonotype was counted at least ten times. J is TRBJ1-5 and V is TRBV3-1; TRBD1 is a possible D gene (5 bases). This CDR3 has 14 amino acids. The germline V gene encodes CDR1 LGHDT and CDR2 YNNKEL (reference sequence). Trimming cost V 1 base and J 5 bases, with 9 bases left between them. This CDR3 reads CASSQGWGDQPQHF. The CDR3 DNA follows: TGTGCCAGCAGCCAAGGATGGGGGGATCAGCCCCAGCATTTT. Complete variable domain (other parts from reference TRBV3-1 and TRBJ1-5): DTAVSQTPKYLVTQMGNDKSIKCEQNLGHDTMYWYKQDSKKFLKIMFSYNNKELIINETVPNRFSPKSPDKAHLNLHINSLELGDSAVYFCASSQGWGDQPQHFGDGTRLSIL.

The sample holds many counts of this clonotype. The rearrangement uses TRBV12-3 or TRBV12-4 and TRBJ2-3; 8 nucleotides match TRBD2. V was clipped by 6 bases and J by 6 bases; unmatched bases: 5. The CDR3 contains 13 residues. CDR3 in DNA: TGTGCCAGCAGCTTAACGGGGGGGGATACGCAGTATTTT. Translation gives CASSLTGGDTQYF.

This clonotype has a count of ten or more. The V and J genes are TRBV18 and TRBJ1-4; 9 nucleotides line up with TRBD1. The V gene end was trimmed by 2 bases and the J gene end by 8 bases; junction bases not matched to a gene: 3. CDR1 is KGHSH and CDR2 is LQKENI in the germline V gene. This CDR3 has 14 amino acids. This CDR3 reads CASSPGTGKEKLFF. The CDR3 bases are TGTGCCAGCTCACCAGGGACAGGGAAGGAAAAACTGTTTTTT.

The chain links TRBV7-6 to TRBJ1-2; D remains unclear. Germline CDR1 SGHVS, CDR2 FNYEAQ. The length of the CDR3 is 14 residues. V was shortened by 1 base and J by 7 bases, with 13 bases between the two germline ends. The CDR3 sequence is CASSLEGLMGGYTF. The DNA of the CDR3 is TGTGCCAGCAGCTTAGAAGGGCTTATGGGTGGCTACACCTTC. Complete variable domain (other parts from reference TRBV7-6 and TRBJ1-2): GAGVSQSPRYKVTKRGQDVALRCDPISGHVSLYWYRQALGQGPEFLTYFNYEAQQDKSGLPNDRFSAERPEGSISTLTIQRTEQRDSAMYRCASSLEGLMGGYTFGSGTRLTVV.

As concerns this clonotype: This may come from a read error, since a much larger clone is one base off. The chain joins TRBV6-2 or TRBV6-3 to TRBJ2-1; 16 bases are a match to TRBD2. V gave up 7 bases and J gave up 6 bases; unmatched junction bases: 6. CDR1 MNHEY and CDR2 SVGEGT come from the germline V gene. The CDR3 spans 16 residues. CDR3 sequence (DNA): TGTGCCAGCACTGGGACTAGCGGGAGGGATTTCAATGAGCAGTTCTTC. It translates to CASTGTSGRDFNEQFF.

The chain joins TRBV18 to TRBJ2-1, with TRBD1 matching over 8 bases. The CDR3 contains 16 residues. Germline lookup yields CDR1 KGHSH and CDR2 LQKENI. With 2 bases clipped from V and 5 bases from J, the junction kept 8 bases outside the gene matches. CDR3: CASSPYFEGQDNEQFF. CDR3 sequence (DNA): TGTGCCAGCTCACCATATTTCGAGGGACAGGACAATGAGCAGTTCTTC.

This clonotype occurred many times. The chain couples TRBV24-1 to TRBJ2-1, with D unresolved. The CDR3 contains 14 residues. Trimming removed 2 bases from V and 5 bases from J, with 9 bases in between. The germline V gene has CDR1 KGHDR and CDR2 SFDVKD. The CDR3 loop reads CATSDSAGHNEQFF. The CDR3 DNA is TGTGCCACCAGTGATTCGGCAGGCCACAATGAGCAGTTCTTC.

This chain connects TRBV7-9 to TRBJ2-7; D perhaps matches TRBD2 (6 bases). The CDR3 totals 15 residues. V lost 2 bases and J lost 3, with 14 bases in between. Germline V gene data show CDR1 as SEHNR and CDR2 as FQNEAQ (reference sequence). Written as DNA, the CDR3 is TGTGCCAGCAGCTTACTCCCTAGCGTGAACTACGAGCAGTACTTC. This sequence encodes CASSLLPSVNYEQYF.

This clonotype has a handful of counts. The V call is TRBV6-2 or TRBV6-3, the J call TRBJ2-7; 7 nucleotides match TRBD2. The germline CDR1 and CDR2 sequences are MNHEY and SVGEGT. V dropped 8 bases and J dropped 4; count of bases not matched to a gene: 11. The CDR3 has 14 amino acids. The DNA of the CDR3 is TGTGCCAGCGGGCCCTCCGGGACTAAATACGAGCAGTACTTC. This sequence encodes CASGPSGTKYEQYF.

This clonotype was observed a single time. Germline is not matched at one junction end, which may reflect a read error. Here the CDR3 reads CASSLVGGTYERYF. In DNA form, the CDR3 reads TGTGCCAGCAGCTTAGTGGGGGGTACCTACGAGCGGTACTTC. The rearrangement uses TRBV7-9 and TRBJ2-7; D perhaps matches TRBD2 (6 bases). Germline V gives CDR1 SEHNR, CDR2 FQNEAQ (reference sequence). The CDR3 covers 14 residues.

This clonotype was seen repeatedly, ten times or more. The genes are TRBV5-1 and TRBJ2-7; D might be TRBD1 (5 bases). Per the germline V gene, CDR1 is SGHRS and CDR2 is YFSETQ. Trimming took 6 bases from V and 2 from J, leaving 18 bases between them. The CDR3 length is 15 residues. The CDR3 here is CASIAEAGQPYEQYF. CDR3 DNA: TGCGCCAGCATTGCTGAGGCAGGGCAGCCCTACGAGCAGTACTTC. The full variable domain, with the rest looked up from reference TRBV5-1 and TRBJ2-7, is KAGVTQTPRYLIKTRGQQVTLSCSPISGHRSVSWYQQTPGQGLQFLFEYFSETQRNKGNFPGRFSGRQFSNSRSEMNVSTLELGDSALYLCASIAEAGQPYEQYFGPGTRLTVT.

To note about this clonotype: This may be a read error: a much more frequent sequence differs by one nucleotide. The chain joins TRBV7-9 to TRBJ2-1; maybe TRBD1 (7 bases). Germline lookup yields CDR1 SEHNR and CDR2 FQNEAQ (reference sequence). Trimming removed 6 bases from V and 10 bases from J, with 16 bases in between. This CDR3 spans 13 amino acids. In DNA, the CDR3 is TGTGCCAGCAGTTCCAGGGGGAGGTACGAGCAGTTCTTC. Amino acids: CASSSRGRYEQFF.